This T cell receptor beta chain was obtained from a study of T cell responses to AZD1222 COVID-19 vaccine (dated by TCRdb to 2020 to 2022). About the study as a whole: TCR sequencing was performed for about 250 trial participants, of whom about 210 were given two doses of AZD1222 and around 25 were given two doses of MenACWY control vaccine. Trial participants were enrolled by age into 18-55, 56-69 and 70-plus year subgroups, with about 150, 27 and 61 TCR-sequenced participants respectively.

What the study reported, not specific to this receptor: Participants were mostly white British, with more females than males. The authors suggested clonal diversity may have been underestimated. The 56-69-year group was small, and its depth increase did not reach significance, likely because of low power. Spike-specific TCR breadth and depth rose significantly after two AZD1222 doses compared with day 0 and with MenACWY recipients. The whole spike protein was spanned by vaccine-associated CD4 TCRs, and dominant responses were seen in regions 160-218 and 743-854. No day 14 peak-response samples were available, so repertoires were characterized only after the peak T cell response. Conclusions about previously exposed vaccinees were limited because only a handful of AZD1222 recipients were SARS-CoV-2 seropositive at baseline. Epitopes outside the regions mutated in the B.1.351 and B.1.1.7 variants were reportedly recognized by nearly half of the unique spike-specific TCRs.

Worth noting for this clone: The specificity of this receptor is unknown. No base-level quality is on record; no much larger clone is a single base apart.

The meaning of the sample's time point label: about 28 days (+/-7) after the second vaccine dose. AZD1222 recipients whose second dose came at about 4 weeks and those whose second dose came at about 12 weeks were combined into one group, since spike-specific TCR depth and breadth did not differ between the two schedules. Vaccinee samples were obtained from the UK trials COV001 and COV002, which included a single-blind randomized controlled phase 2/3 trial of AZD1222 (ChAdOx1 nCoV-19) in healthy adults. For TCRbeta chain sequencing, PBMC samples from trial participants were taken at day 0 and at day 28 after the second dose. The CDR3 regions of human TCRbeta chains were analyzed by immunosequencing. In the original analysis: TCRs in the repertoires were compared against a reference library of SARS-CoV-2-specific TCRs that had been generated with the MIRA antigen-specificity platform. Breadth meant the fraction of unique TCRs that were SARS-CoV-2-associated, whereas depth meant the fraction of total T cells that were SARS-CoV-2-associated. Using the MIRA data, each spike-specific TCR was assigned both to the spike region to which the TCR was reactive and to a CD4 or CD8 class. Log10-transformed breadth and depth values were compared by one-way ANOVA with Sidak's multiple comparisons tests. TCRdb provides this immuneACCESS table in a form limited to in-frame rearrangements. Some clones are lacking; in checked studies, under half of them reflect an unresolved V gene, and why the rest are absent is not known. V and J calls and clone size are those listed in that table; D and trimming were worked out from the DNA. A total of 100,000 to 140,000 clones appear in this sample, around 92% of them only once. Roughly 9% of the sample is taken by the ten largest.

This clonotype was sampled from an adult who received the AZD1222 COVID-19 vaccine. The sample in question was peripheral blood, obtained 28 days after the second AZD1222 dose.

The bases read TGTGCCAGCAGCCAGGGAGCCGGTGTGTCGGGAGTACTTCAGCCCCAGCATTTT. Its translation is CASSQGAGVSGVLQPQHF. The receptor chain draws on TRBV3-1 (or the pseudogene TRBV3-2) and TRBJ1-5, with no confidently assigned D gene. V is cut by 3 bases and J by 6 bases, and the space between the germline ends is 24 bases. The CDR3 spans 18 residues, from the cysteine through the phenylalanine. The only DNA kept is the CDR3, 54 bases in frame from the first base. CDR1 is given as LGHDT and CDR2 as YNNKEL, both from the germline V gene (reference sequence).